Listed below are T cell receptor beta chains from one sample, sequenced in a study of shared clonotypes between healthy human individuals. Measured with immunoSEQ multiplex PCR; TCRdb has only the in-frame clones, and not every one. The data hold approximately 1.5 million clones, with 95% to 99% observed a single time. Sequencing was performed on naive CD4+ T cells sorted from blood. These receptors were obtained from a young man in good health. Both conserved end residues are part of each CDR3. Fields, in order: V gene, J gene, D gene, clone size, CDR3 DNA, CDR3 protein. The D gene is left open where the match is weak. For some rows the clone size is stated as once, few or many, or as a class when expanded; others skip it.

TRBV11-2	TRBJ2-3	-	-	TGTGCCAGCACCTTAAGGATGGGACCGGGCGCAGATACGCAGTATTTT	CASTLRMGPGADTQYF
TRBV5-1	TRBJ2-7	-	once	TGCGCCAGCAGCAGGACCGGGACAACCTACGAGCAGTACTTC	CASSRTGTTYEQYF
TRBV2	TRBJ2-1	-	-	TGTGCCAGCAGCGACTCCCTTCTTGCGGGGGCTTACAATGAGCAGTTCTTC	CASSDSLLAGAYNEQFF
TRBV27	TRBJ2-1	TRBD1	-	TGTGCCAGCAGTGACCCGGACAGGGCTTACAATGAGCAGTTCTTC	CASSDPDRAYNEQFF
TRBV11-2	TRBJ2-2	-	-	TGTGCCAGCAGCTTAGTTCGGGAGCTGTTTTTT	CASSLVRELFF
TRBV6-5	TRBJ1-1	TRBD1	-	TGTGCCAGCAGTTACTGGTTGGGACAGGGGGCGAACGCTTTCTTT	CASSYWLGQGANAFF
TRBV9	TRBJ2-7	-	-	TGTGCCAGCAGCGGAACTACAGCCTACGAGCAGTACTTC	CASSGTTAYEQYF
TRBV11-2	TRBJ1-2	TRBD1	once	TGTGCCAGCAGCCGAACAGGATCCGGGACAGGGGGCGCCGGCTATGGCTACACCTTC	CASSRTGSGTGGAGYGYTF
TRBV21-1	TRBJ2-7	-	once	TGTGCCAGCAGCAATTCTCCGTCCTTGTACGAGCAGTACTTC	CASSNSPSLYEQYF
TRBV2	TRBJ1-1	-	-	TGTGCCAGCTATTCGGGGTGGGTAAACACTGAAGCTTTCTTT	CASYSGWVNTEAFF
TRBV18	TRBJ2-1	TRBD1	-	TGTGCCAGCTCACCCAGGGACAGCAGCTCCTACAATGAGCAGTTCTTC	CASSPRDSSSYNEQFF
TRBV2	TRBJ1-5	-	-	TGTGCCAGCAGTGAAGACAGGGCGGCTCAGCCCCAGCATTTT	CASSEDRAAQPQHF
TRBV7-2	TRBJ2-7	-	-	TGTGCCAGCAGCTTAGACGGCGGCGGGGTTTCCTACGAGCAGTACTTC	CASSLDGGGVSYEQYF
TRBV7-7	TRBJ1-1	TRBD1	-	TGTGCTAGCAGCTTAAGGACAGGGTCTGAAGCTTTCTTT	CASSLRTGSEAFF
TRBV7-9	TRBJ2-2	-	-	TGTGCCAGCAGCTTAGCTCGACAGGGGGAGCTGTTTTTT	CASSLARQGELFF
TRBV6-5	TRBJ1-1	-	-	TGTGCCAGCAGTTACTCAGTTATCCGGGGGGCTGAAGCTTTCTTT	CASSYSVIRGAEAFF
TRBV18	TRBJ2-7	-	-	TGTGCCAGCTCACCCGAGTCCTACGAGCAGTACTTC	CASSPESYEQYF
TRBV9	TRBJ2-3	TRBD1	-	TGTGCCAGCAGCCCGCCGGGACAGGGTGATTATACGCAGTATTTT	CASSPPGQGDYTQYF
TRBV9	TRBJ2-1	-	once	TGTGCCAGCAGCGTAGAGGGTAGCGGAGGCTACAATGAGCAGTTCTTC	CASSVEGSGGYNEQFF
TRBV5-1	TRBJ2-7	TRBD1	-	TGCGCCAGCAGCATGGACAGGGTTGCCTACGAGCAGTACTTC	CASSMDRVAYEQYF
TRBV2	TRBJ1-5	-	-	TGTGCCAGCAGCGGGGGGGGGTCCAATCAGCCCCAGCATTTT	CASSGGGSNQPQHF
TRBV4-1	TRBJ1-4	-	once	TGCGCCAGCAGCCAAGATAGAGCACTCCTAAATGAAAAACTGTTTTTT	CASSQDRALLNEKLFF
TRBV5-4	TRBJ1-3	-	-	TGTGCCAGCAGCTTGAAACGCCGCTCTGGAAACACCATATATTTT	CASSLKRRSGNTIYF
TRBV6-1	TRBJ1-1	TRBD1	-	TGTGCCAGCAGTGAACAAAACAGGGGAGGCACTGAAGCTTTCTTT	CASSEQNRGGTEAFF
TRBV10-3	TRBJ2-2	TRBD1	-	TGTGCCATCAGTAACGACAGGGATGTCGGGGAGCTGTTTTTT	CAISNDRDVGELFF
TRBV5-4	TRBJ2-3	-	-	TGTGCCAGCAGCTTCTGGCGAACAGATACGCAGTATTTT	CASSFWRTDTQYF
TRBV7-9	TRBJ1-1	-	-	TGTGCCAGCAGCTTCTCCCTGAACACTGAAGCTTTCTTT	CASSFSLNTEAFF
TRBV21-1	TRBJ1-5	-	-	TGTGCCAGCAGCAAAGGAGACACGAATCAGCCCCAGCATTTT	CASSKGDTNQPQHF
TRBV4-1	TRBJ2-5	-	-	TGCGCCAGCAGCCAAGACCCGAGTGGCGGGACCTTCCAAGAGACCCAGTACTTC	CASSQDPSGGTFQETQYF
TRBV27	TRBJ2-4	TRBD1	-	TGTGCCAGCAGGGACAGGGGTCGGGCGGCCAAAAACATTCAGTACTTC	CASRDRGRAAKNIQYF
TRBV11-3	TRBJ2-2	-	-	TGTGCCAGCAGCTTAGCGGGGGCCGGGGAGCTGTTTTTT	CASSLAGAGELFF